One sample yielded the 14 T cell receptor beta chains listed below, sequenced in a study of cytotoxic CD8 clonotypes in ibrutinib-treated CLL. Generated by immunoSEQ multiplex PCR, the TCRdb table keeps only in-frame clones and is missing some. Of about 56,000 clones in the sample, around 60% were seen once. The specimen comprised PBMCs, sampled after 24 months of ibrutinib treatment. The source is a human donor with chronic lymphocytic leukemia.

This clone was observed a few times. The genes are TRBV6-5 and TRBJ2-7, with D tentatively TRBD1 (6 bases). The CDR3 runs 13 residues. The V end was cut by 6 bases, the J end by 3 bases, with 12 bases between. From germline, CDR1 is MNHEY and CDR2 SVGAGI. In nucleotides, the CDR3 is TGTGCCAGCAGATACAGGGCCCACTACGAGCAGTACTTC. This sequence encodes CASRYRAHYEQYF.

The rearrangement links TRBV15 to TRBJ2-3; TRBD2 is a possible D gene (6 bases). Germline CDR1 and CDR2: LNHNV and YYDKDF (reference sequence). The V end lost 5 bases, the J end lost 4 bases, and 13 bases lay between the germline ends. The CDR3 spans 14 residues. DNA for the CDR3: TGTGCCACCAGCCAGACTAGAGGCTCAGATACGCAGTATTTT. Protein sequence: CATSQTRGSDTQYF.

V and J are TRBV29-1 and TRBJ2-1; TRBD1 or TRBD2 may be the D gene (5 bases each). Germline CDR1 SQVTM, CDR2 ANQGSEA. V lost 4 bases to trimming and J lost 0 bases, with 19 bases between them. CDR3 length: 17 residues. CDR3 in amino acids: CSVAGTQSRSSYNEQFF. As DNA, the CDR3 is TGCAGCGTTGCCGGGACCCAATCCCGGAGCTCCTACAATGAGCAGTTCTTC.

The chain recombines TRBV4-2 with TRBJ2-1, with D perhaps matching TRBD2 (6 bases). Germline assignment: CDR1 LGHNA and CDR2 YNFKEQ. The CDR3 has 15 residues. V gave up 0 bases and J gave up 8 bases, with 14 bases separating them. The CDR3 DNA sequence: TGTGCCAGCAGCCAAGATGGGCGGGAAATGGATGAGCAGTTCTTC. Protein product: CASSQDGREMDEQFF.

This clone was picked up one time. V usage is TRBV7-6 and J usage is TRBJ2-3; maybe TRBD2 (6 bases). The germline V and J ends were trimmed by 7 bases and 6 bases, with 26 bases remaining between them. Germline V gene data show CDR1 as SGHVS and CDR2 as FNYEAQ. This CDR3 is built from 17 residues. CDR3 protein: CASTPGRGRTQGDTQYF. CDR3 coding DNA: TGTGCCAGCACCCCGGGACGGGGGAGGACCCAAGGCGATACGCAGTATTTT. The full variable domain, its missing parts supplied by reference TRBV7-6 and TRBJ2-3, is GAGVSQSPRYKVTKRGQDVALRCDPISGHVSLYWYRQALGQGPEFLTYFNYEAQQDKSGLPNDRFSAERPEGSISTLTIQRTEQRDSAMYRCASTPGRGRTQGDTQYFGPGTRLTVL.

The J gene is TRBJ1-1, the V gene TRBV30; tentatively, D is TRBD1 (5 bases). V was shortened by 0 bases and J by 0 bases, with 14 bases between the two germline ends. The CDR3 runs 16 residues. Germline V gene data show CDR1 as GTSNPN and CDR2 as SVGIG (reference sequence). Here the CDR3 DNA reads TGTGCCTGGAGTGTAAATTATGGCAGGGTGAACACTGAAGCTTTCTTT. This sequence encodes CAWSVNYGRVNTEAFF.

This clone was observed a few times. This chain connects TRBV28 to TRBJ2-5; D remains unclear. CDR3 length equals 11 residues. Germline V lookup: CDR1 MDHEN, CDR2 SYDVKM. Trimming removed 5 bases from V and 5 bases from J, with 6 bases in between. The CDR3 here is CASSPKETQYF. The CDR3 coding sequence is TGTGCCAGCAGTCCCAAGGAGACCCAGTACTTC.

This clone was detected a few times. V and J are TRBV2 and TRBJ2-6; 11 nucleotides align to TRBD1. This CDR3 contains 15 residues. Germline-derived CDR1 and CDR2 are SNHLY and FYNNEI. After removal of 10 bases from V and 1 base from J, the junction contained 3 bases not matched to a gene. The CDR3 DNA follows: TGTGCCAATCGGGACAGGGGGTCTGGGGCCAACGTCCTGACTTTC. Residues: CANRDRGSGANVLTF.

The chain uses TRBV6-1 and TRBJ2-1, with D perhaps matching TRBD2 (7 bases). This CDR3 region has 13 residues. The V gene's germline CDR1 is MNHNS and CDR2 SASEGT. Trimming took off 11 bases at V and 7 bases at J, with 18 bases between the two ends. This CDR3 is CALQRDTGNEQFF. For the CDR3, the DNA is TGTGCCCTTCAGCGGGACACGGGGAATGAGCAGTTCTTC.

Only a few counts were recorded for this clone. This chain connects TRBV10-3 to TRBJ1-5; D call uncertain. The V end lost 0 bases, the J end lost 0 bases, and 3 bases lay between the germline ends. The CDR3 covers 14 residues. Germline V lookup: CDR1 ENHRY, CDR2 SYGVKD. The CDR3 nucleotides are TGTGCCATCAGTGAGTCATATAGCAATCAGCCCCAGCATTTT. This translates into CAISESYSNQPQHF.

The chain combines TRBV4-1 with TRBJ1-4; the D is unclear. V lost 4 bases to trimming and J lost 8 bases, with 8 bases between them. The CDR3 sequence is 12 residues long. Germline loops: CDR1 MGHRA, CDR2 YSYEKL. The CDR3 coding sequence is TGCGCCAGCAGCCCTTCGCGGGAAAAACTGTTTTTT. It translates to CASSPSREKLFF.

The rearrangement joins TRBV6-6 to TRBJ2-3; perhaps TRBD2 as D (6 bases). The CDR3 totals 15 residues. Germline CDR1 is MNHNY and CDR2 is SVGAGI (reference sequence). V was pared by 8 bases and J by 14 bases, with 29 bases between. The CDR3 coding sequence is TGTGCCAGCGCCCTCGTATTTCGGGGGAGTATGGTGGCGTATTTT. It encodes CASALVFRGSMVAYF.

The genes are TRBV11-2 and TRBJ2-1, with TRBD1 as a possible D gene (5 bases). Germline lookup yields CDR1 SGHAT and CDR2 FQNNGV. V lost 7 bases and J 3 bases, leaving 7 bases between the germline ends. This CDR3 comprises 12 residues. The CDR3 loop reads CASNQGYNEQFF. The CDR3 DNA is TGTGCCAGCAATCAGGGCTACAATGAGCAGTTCTTC.

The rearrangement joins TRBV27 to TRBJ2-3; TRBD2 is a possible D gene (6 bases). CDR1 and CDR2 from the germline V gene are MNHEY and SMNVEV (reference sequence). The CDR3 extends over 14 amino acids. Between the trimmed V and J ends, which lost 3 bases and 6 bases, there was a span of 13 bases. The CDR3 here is CASSFQGGRDTQYF. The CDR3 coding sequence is TGTGCCAGCAGTTTTCAGGGTGGGAGGGATACGCAGTATTTT.